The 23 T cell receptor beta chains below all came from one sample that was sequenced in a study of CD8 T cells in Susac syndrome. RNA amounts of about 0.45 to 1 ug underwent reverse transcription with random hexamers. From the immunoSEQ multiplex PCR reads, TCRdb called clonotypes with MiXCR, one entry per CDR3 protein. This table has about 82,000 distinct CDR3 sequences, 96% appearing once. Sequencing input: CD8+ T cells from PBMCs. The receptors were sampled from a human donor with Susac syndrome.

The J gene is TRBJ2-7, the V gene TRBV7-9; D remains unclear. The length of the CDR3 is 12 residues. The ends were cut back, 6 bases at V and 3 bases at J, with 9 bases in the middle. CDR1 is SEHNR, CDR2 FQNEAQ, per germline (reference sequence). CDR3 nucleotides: TGTGCCAGCAGAGACGACGGCTACGAGCAGTACTTC. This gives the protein CASRDDGYEQYF.

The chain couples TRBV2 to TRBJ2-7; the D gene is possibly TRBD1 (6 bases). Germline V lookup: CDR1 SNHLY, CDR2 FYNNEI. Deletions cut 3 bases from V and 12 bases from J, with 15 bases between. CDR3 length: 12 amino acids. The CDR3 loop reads CASSEQATGRYF. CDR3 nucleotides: TGTGCCAGCAGTGAGCAGGCGACAGGAAGGTACTTC. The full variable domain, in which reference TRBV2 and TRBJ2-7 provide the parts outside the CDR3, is EPEVTQTPSHQVTQMGQEVILRCVPISNHLYFYWYRQILGQKVEFLVSFYNNEISEKSEIFDDQFSVERPDGSNFTLKIRSTKLEDSAMYFCASSEQATGRYFGPGTRLTVT.

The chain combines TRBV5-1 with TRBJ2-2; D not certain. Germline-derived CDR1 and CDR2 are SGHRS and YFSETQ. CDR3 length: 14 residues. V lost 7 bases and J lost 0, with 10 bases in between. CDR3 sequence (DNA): TGCGCCAGCGCGGTCCGGACGAACACCGGGGAGCTGTTTTTT. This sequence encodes CASAVRTNTGELFF.

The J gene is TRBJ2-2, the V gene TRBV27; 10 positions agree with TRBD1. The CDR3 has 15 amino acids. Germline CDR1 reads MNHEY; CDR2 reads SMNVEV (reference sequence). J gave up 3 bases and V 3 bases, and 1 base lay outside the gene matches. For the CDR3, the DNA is TGTGCCAGCAGTTTGGGGACAGGGGACACCGGGGAGCTGTTTTTT. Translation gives CASSLGTGDTGELFF.

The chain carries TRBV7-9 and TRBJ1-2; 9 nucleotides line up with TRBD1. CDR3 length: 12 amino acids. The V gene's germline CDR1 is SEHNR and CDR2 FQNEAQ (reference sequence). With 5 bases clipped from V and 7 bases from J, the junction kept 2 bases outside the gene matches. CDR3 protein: CASSIQGAGYTF. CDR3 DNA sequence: TGTGCCAGCAGCATACAGGGGGCTGGCTACACCTTC.

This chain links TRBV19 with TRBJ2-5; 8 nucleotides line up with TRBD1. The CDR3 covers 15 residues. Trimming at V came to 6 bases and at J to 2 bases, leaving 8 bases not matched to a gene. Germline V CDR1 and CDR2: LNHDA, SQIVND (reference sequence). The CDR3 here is CASSRGQSPQETQYF. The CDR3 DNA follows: TGTGCCAGTAGCAGGGGGCAGTCCCCTCAAGAGACCCAGTACTTC.

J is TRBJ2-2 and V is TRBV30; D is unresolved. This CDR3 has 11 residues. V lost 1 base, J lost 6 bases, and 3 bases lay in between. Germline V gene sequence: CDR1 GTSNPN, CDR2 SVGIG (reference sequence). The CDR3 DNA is TGTGCCTGGAGTGAATCCGGGGAGCTGTTTTTT. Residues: CAWSESGELFF.

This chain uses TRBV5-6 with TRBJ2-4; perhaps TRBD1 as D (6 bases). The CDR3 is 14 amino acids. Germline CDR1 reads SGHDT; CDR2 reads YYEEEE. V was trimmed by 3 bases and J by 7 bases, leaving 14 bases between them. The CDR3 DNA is TGTGCCAGCAGCTCCTCAGGGGCGAGGAACATTCAGTACTTC. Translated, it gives CASSSSGARNIQYF.

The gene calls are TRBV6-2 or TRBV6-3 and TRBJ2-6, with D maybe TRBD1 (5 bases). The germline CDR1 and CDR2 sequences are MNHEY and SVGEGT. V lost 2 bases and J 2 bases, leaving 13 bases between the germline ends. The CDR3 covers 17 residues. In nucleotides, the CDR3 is TGTGCCAGCAGTTACGCTTCAGGGTCTGCTGGGGCCAACGTCCTGACTTTC. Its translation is CASSYASGSAGANVLTF.

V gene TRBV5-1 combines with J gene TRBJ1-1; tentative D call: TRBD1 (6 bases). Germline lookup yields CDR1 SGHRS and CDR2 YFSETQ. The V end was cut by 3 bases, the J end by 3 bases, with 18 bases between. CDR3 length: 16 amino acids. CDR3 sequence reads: CASSSTGLGFDTEAFF. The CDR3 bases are TGCGCCAGCAGCTCAACAGGGTTGGGTTTCGACACTGAAGCTTTCTTT. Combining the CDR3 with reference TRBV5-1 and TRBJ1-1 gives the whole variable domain KAGVTQTPRYLIKTRGQQVTLSCSPISGHRSVSWYQQTPGQGLQFLFEYFSETQRNKGNFPGRFSGRQFSNSRSEMNVSTLELGDSALYLCASSSTGLGFDTEAFFGQGTRLTVV.

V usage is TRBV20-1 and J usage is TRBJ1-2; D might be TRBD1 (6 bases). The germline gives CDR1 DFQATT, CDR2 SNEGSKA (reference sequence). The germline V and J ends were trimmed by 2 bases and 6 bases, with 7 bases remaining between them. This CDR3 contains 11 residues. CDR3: CSARQGNGYTF. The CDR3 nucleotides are TGCAGTGCTAGACAGGGGAATGGCTACACCTTC.

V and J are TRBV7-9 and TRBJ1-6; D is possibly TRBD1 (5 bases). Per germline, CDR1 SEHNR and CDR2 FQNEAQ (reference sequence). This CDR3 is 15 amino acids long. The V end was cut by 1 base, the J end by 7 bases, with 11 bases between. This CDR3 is CASSLEPGTNSPLHF. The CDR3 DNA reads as TGTGCCAGCAGCTTAGAACCAGGGACCAATTCACCCCTCCACTTT.

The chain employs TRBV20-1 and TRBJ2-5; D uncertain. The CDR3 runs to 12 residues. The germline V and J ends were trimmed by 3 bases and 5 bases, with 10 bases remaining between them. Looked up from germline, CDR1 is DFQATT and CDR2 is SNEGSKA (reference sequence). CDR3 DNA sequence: TGCAGTGCTAGTATGGGGATGGAGACCCAGTACTTC. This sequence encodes CSASMGMETQYF.

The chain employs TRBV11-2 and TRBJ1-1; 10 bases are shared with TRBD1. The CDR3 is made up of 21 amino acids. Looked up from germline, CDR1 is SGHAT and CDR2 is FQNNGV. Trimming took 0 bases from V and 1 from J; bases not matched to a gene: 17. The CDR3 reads CASSLEAWRTGGLNTNTEAFF. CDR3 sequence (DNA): TGTGCCAGCAGCTTAGAAGCGTGGAGGACAGGGGGTTTAAATACGAACACTGAAGCTTTCTTT.

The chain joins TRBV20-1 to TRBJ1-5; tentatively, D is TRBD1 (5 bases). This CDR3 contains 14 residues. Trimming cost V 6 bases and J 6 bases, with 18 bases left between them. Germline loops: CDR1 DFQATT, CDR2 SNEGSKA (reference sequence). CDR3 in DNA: TGCAGTGCCAACCCAGGGTATAGTAGTCAGCCCCAGCATTTT. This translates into CSANPGYSSQPQHF.

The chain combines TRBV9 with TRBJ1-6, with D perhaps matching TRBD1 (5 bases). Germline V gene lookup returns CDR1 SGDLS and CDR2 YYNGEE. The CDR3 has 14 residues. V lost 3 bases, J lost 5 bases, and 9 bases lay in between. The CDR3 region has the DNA TGTGCCAGCAGCGGGGCAGGGCATAATTCACCCCTCCACTTT. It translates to CASSGAGHNSPLHF.

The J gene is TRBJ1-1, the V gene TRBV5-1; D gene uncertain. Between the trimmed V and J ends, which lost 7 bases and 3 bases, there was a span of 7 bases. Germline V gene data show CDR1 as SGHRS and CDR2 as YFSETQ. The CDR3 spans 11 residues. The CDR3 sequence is CASWEDTEAFF. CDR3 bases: TGCGCCAGCTGGGAGGACACTGAAGCTTTCTTT. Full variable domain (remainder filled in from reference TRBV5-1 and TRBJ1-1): KAGVTQTPRYLIKTRGQQVTLSCSPISGHRSVSWYQQTPGQGLQFLFEYFSETQRNKGNFPGRFSGRQFSNSRSEMNVSTLELGDSALYLCASWEDTEAFFGQGTRLTVV.

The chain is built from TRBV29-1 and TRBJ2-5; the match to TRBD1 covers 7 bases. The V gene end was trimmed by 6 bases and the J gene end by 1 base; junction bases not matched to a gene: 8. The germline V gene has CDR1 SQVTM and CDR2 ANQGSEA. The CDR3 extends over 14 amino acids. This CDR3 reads CSVHTTGSQETQYF. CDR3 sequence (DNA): TGCAGCGTCCATACGACAGGGAGCCAAGAGACCCAGTACTTC.

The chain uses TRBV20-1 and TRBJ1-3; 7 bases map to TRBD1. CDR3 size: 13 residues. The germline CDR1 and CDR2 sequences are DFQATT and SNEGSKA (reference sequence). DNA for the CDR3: TGCAGGGCTTCAGGGGGCTCTGGAAACACCATATATTTT. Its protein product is CRASGGSGNTIYF.

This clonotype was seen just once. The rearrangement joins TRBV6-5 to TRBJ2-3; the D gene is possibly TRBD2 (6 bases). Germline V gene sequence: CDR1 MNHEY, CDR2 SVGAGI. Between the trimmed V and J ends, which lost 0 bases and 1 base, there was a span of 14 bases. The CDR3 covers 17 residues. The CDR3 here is CASSYSTPERGTDTQYF. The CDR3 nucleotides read TGTGCCAGCAGTTACTCGACACCGGAGCGGGGCACAGATACGCAGTATTTT.

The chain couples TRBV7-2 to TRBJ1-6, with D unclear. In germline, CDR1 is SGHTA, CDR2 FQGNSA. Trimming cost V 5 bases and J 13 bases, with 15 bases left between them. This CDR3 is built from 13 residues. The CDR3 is CASSPLVFDPLHF. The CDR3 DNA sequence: TGTGCCAGCAGCCCATTAGTTTTCGATCCCCTCCACTTT.

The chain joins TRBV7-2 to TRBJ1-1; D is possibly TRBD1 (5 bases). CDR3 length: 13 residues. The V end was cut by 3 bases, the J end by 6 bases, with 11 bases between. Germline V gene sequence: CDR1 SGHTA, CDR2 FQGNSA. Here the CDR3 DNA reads TGTGCCAGCAGCTTTTTCAGGGCCCCTGAAGCTTTCTTT. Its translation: CASSFFRAPEAFF.

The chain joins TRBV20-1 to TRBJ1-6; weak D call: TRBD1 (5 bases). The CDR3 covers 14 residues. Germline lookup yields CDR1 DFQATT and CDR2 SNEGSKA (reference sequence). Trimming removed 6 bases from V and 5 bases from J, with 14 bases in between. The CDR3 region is CSAEVAQDNSPLHF. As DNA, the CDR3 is TGCAGTGCCGAAGTCGCACAGGATAATTCACCCCTCCACTTT.